The source of this T cell receptor (beta chain) is a study of T cell repertoires in aging, cancer and after chemotherapy. For the study at large: Six age groups, ranging from 30 or younger to 70 or older, included the donors. Whole-study findings and limits: Untreated cancer patients had significantly lower blood TCR diversity than age-matched healthy donors.

Sample share makes this clonotype medium-sized. The antigen is unknown. The V gene lost 4 bases and the J gene lost 6 bases, with 11 bases spanning the gap. The CDR3 spans 13 residues. Germline CDR1 reads SGHDT; CDR2 reads YYEEEE. Multiplex touch-down PCR with TRB-A/B primers amplified rearranged V-D-J TRB sequences. TCRdb reanalysed the multiplex PCR reads using MiXCR and keeps one entry per CDR3 protein. Among thousands of distinct CDR3 sequences listed, about 20% were seen once. Amplification of TCR beta used genomic DNA extracted from peripheral blood. The receptor was derived from a human donor with a solid tumor. The sequenced sample consisted of blood. The gene calls are TRBV5-6 and TRBJ2-1, with D possibly being TRBD1 (6 bases). CDR3: CASSILRGNEQFF. CDR3 nucleotides: TGTGCCAGCAGCATCCTCAGGGGCAATGAGCAGTTCTTC. The full variable domain, its missing parts supplied by reference TRBV5-6 and TRBJ2-1, is DAGVTQSPTHLIKTRGQQVTLRCSPKSGHDTVSWYQQALGQGPQFIFQYYEEEERQRGNFPDRFSGHQFPNYSSELNVNALLLGDSALYLCASSILRGNEQFFGPGTRLTVL.